This passage covers 3 T cell receptor beta chains from one sample sequenced in a study of technical replicates of blood from a handful of donors. Repertoires were generated with immunoSEQ multiplex PCR, while TCRdb's copy carries only in-frame clones and drops some. The sample includes some 13,000 clones, more than 70% of them seen just once. The sequenced sample was PBMCs. The receptors were gathered from a human donor in good health.

V usage is TRBV4-2 and J usage is TRBJ2-7, with 11 bases aligning to TRBD2. The CDR3 spans 15 residues. Germline V CDR1 and CDR2: LGHNA, YNFKEQ. V was clipped by 2 bases and J by 3 bases; unmatched bases: 3. CDR3 in DNA: TGTGCCAGCAGCCAACAACTAGCGGGGGTCTACGAGCAGTACTTC. As protein: CASSQQLAGVYEQYF.

The chain employs TRBV13 and TRBJ2-5; TRBD2 aligns across 8 bases. Germline V gives CDR1 PRHDT, CDR2 FYEKMQ (reference sequence). V lost 5 bases, J lost 0 bases, and 5 bases stayed unmatched. The CDR3 spans 15 residues. CDR3: CASSRGLGYQETQYF. The CDR3, as DNA: TGTGCCAGCAGCAGGGGACTAGGGTACCAAGAGACCCAGTACTTC.

The chain couples TRBV7-9 to TRBJ1-4; TRBD1 matches at 10 bases. V trimming: 5 bases; J trimming: 10 bases; junction bases outside the gene matches: 7. The CDR3 extends over 14 amino acids. In germline, CDR1 is SEHNR, CDR2 FQNEAQ (reference sequence). CDR3 nucleotides: TGTGCCAGCAGCCGAGGACAGGGGGGGGCAAAACTGTTTTTT. Translating gives CASSRGQGGAKLFF.